Sequencing of this TCR beta chain was carried out in a study of PD-1 blockade in classical Hodgkin lymphoma. Time point denoted: newly diagnosed, previously untreated cHL patient sample. Some clones are missing from TCRdb's copy, which holds only in-frame ones; the method was immunoSEQ multiplex PCR. The data contain tens of thousands of clones, just over 90% of them singletons. V was clipped by 2 bases and J by 7 bases, with 17 bases between them. Germline lookup yields CDR1 SGHTS and CDR2 YDEGEE. The CDR3 has 15 amino acids. This sequence joins TRBV5-8 and TRBJ2-3, with no clear D. The clonotype was recovered from a human donor with classical Hodgkin lymphoma. Sequenced input: peripheral blood mononuclear cells (PBMCs). This CDR3 reads CASSFPTGQRNTQYF. CDR3 nucleotide sequence: TGTGCCAGCAGCTTTCCGACTGGTCAAAGGAATACGCAGTATTTT.